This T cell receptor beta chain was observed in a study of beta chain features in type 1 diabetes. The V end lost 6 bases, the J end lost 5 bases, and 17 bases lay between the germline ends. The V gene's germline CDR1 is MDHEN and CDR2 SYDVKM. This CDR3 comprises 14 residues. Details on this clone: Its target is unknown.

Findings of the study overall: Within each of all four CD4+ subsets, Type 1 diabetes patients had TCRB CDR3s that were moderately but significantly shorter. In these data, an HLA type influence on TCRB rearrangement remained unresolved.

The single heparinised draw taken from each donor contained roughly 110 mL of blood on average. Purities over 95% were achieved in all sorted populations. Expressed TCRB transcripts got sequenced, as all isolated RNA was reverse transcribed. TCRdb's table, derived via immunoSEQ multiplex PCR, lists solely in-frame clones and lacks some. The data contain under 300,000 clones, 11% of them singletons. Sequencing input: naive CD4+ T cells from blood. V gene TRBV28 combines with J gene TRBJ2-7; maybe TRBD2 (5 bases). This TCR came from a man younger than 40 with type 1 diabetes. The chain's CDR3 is CASSSEGTSHEQYF. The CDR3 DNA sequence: TGTGCCAGCAGCTCCGAGGGTACGAGTCACGAGCAGTACTTC.